Listed below are T cell receptor beta chains from one sample, sequenced in a study of T cells in Graves' hyperthyroidism and ophthalmopathy. TCRdb used MiXCR to reprocess the multiplex PCR reads, holding one entry per CDR3 protein. Among some 270,000 distinct CDR3 sequences listed, over 20% were seen once. The sequencing input was blood. These receptors originate from a woman aged 40 to 50 with Graves' ophthalmopathy. The CDR3 runs from the conserved cysteine through the conserved F or W. Fields, in order: CDR3 length, J gene, V gene, CDR3 protein.

cdr3_length: 14
j_call: TRBJ2-7
v_call: TRBV18
cdr3_aa: CASSPPGPSYEQYF

cdr3_length: 14
j_call: TRBJ1-5
v_call: TRBV2
cdr3_aa: CASSEMDARKPQHF

cdr3_length: 10
j_call: TRBJ1-1
v_call: TRBV6-5
cdr3_aa: CAPRHTEAFF

cdr3_length: 14
j_call: TRBJ2-7
v_call: TRBV10-1
cdr3_aa: CASSESGNLGEQYF

cdr3_length: 16
j_call: TRBJ2-2
v_call: TRBV9
cdr3_aa: CASIPGEVGNTGELSF

cdr3_length: 17
j_call: TRBJ1-2
v_call: TRBV5-6
cdr3_aa: CASSLGGTGGVGYGYTF

cdr3_length: 15
j_call: TRBJ1-1
v_call: TRBV14
cdr3_aa: CASSQGTGFDTEAFF

cdr3_length: 14
j_call: TRBJ2-2
v_call: TRBV19
cdr3_aa: CASSRTQNTGELFF

cdr3_length: 13
j_call: TRBJ2-7
v_call: TRBV2
cdr3_aa: CASSEGSWYEQYF

cdr3_length: 18
j_call: TRBJ2-2
v_call: TRBV27
cdr3_aa: CASSLSRTSGRAIGELFF

cdr3_length: 16
j_call: TRBJ2-5
v_call: TRBV29-1
cdr3_aa: CSVDTVPGDKKETQYF

cdr3_length: 15
j_call: TRBJ1-2
v_call: TRBV6-1
cdr3_aa: CASSARSRSYGSYTF

cdr3_length: 16
j_call: TRBJ2-7
v_call: TRBV6-1
cdr3_aa: CASSGGLAGGGYEQYF

cdr3_length: 14
j_call: TRBJ2-2
v_call: TRBV19
cdr3_aa: CASSIRDNTGELFF

cdr3_length: 15
j_call: TRBJ2-6
v_call: TRBV15
cdr3_aa: CATSSGGPGANVLTF